This TCR beta chain was retrieved from a study of vaccination effects on CD4 cells after COVID-19. TCRdb's copy holds only in-frame clones and misses some; the assay was immunoSEQ multiplex PCR. The repertoire holds 84,000 or so clones, with 77% as singletons. Study-level results: The study found that only 1 of 255 vaccine-induced clones from healthy vaccinees cross-reacted with common cold coronaviruses.

The V end was cut by 3 bases, the J end by 1 base, with 16 bases between. The CDR3 is 17 amino acids. Germline assignment: CDR1 LNHDA and CDR2 SQIVND (reference sequence). About this clone itself: Its target is unknown.

With the ViraFEST assay, the study expanded antigen-specific CD4+ T cells using viral peptide pools, then sequenced them. Scientists isolated CD4+ T cells after a roughly 10-day culture period ended. Each person got two doses of an mRNA SARS-CoV-2 vaccine, BNT162b2 or mRNA-1273. Negative nucleocapsid antibody tests before and after vaccination confirmed no previous SARS-CoV-2 infection. On both days 3 and 7, half of the culture medium was replaced with IL-2 medium. This TCR derives from a human donor who received a COVID-19 vaccine. V is TRBV19 and J is TRBJ1-3; D remains unclear. The source was CD4+ T cells from PBMCs cultured with HCoV-OC43 spike peptides, collected after COVID-19 vaccination. Subset indicated: HCoV-OC43 spike overlapping peptide pool stimulation. The CDR3 sequence is CASSIWQDRTSGNTIYF. The CDR3 DNA is TGTGCCAGTAGTATTTGGCAGGACCGTACATCTGGAAACACCATATATTTT. The full variable domain, its missing parts supplied by reference TRBV19 and TRBJ1-3, is DGGITQSPKYLFRKEGQNVTLSCEQNLNHDAMYWYRQDPGQGLRLIYYSQIVNDFQKGDIAEGYSVSREKKESFPLTVTSAQKNPTAFYLCASSIWQDRTSGNTIYFGEGSWLTVV.